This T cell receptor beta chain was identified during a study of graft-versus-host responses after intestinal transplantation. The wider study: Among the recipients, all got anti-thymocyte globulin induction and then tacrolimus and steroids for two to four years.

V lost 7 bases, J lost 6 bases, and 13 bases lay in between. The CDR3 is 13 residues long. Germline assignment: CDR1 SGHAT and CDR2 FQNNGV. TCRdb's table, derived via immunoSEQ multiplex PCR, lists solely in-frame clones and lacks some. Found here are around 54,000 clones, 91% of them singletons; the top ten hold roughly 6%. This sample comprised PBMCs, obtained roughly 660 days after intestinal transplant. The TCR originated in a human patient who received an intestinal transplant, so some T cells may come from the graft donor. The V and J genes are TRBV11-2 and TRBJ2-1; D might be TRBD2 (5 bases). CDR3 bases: TGTGCCAGCACCCGATTCCGGGGCAATGAGCAGTTCTTC. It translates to CASTRFRGNEQFF.